A selection of T cell receptor beta chains follows, all from one sample in a study of T cells in narcolepsy. The repertoire was sequenced with immunoSEQ multiplex PCR; TCRdb's copy has only in-frame clones and lacks some. The sample shows 25,000 to 30,000 clones, approximately 83% of them seen only once. The sequencing sample was made of CD45RA- memory CD4+ T cells from PBMCs. The receptors were sampled from a human donor with narcolepsy. The CDR3 runs from the conserved cysteine through the conserved F or W. A D gene is named only where the DNA matches it firmly.

CDR3aa: CASSSQVANYGYTF
j_gene: TRBJ1-2
v_gene: TRBV19
d_gene: -

CDR3aa: CASSPRDRGGQETQYF
j_gene: TRBJ2-5
v_gene: TRBV9
d_gene: TRBD1

CDR3aa: CASTKEDGNYERYF
j_gene: TRBJ2-7
v_gene: TRBV7-8
d_gene: -

CDR3aa: CASNDRRAGHGYTF
j_gene: TRBJ1-2
v_gene: TRBV5-6
d_gene: -

CDR3aa: CASSPGQGGYNEQFF
j_gene: TRBJ2-1
v_gene: TRBV7-3
d_gene: TRBD1

CDR3aa: CASSDRTFEETQYF
j_gene: TRBJ2-5
v_gene: TRBV25-1
d_gene: -

CDR3aa: CASTRDLNTGELFF
j_gene: TRBJ2-2
v_gene: TRBV6-1
d_gene: -

CDR3aa: CASSYGAARDNQPQHF
j_gene: TRBJ1-5
v_gene: TRBV6-6
d_gene: -

CDR3aa: CASRRERAGFYEQYF
j_gene: TRBJ2-7
v_gene: TRBV7-2
d_gene: -

CDR3aa: CASSSFLGGIYGYTF
j_gene: TRBJ1-2
v_gene: TRBV12-1
d_gene: -

CDR3aa: CASSRLAGEAQYF
j_gene: TRBJ2-5
v_gene: TRBV28
d_gene: TRBD2

CDR3aa: CASRKLAGLGETQYF
j_gene: TRBJ2-5
v_gene: TRBV2
d_gene: TRBD2

CDR3aa: CASGSQGGGNTIYF
j_gene: TRBJ1-3
v_gene: TRBV12-5
d_gene: TRBD1

CDR3aa: CAWSGRTSGGDFRYEQYF
j_gene: TRBJ2-7
v_gene: TRBV30
d_gene: TRBD2

CDR3aa: CASSSTRGAAYEQYF
j_gene: -
v_gene: TRBV7-8
d_gene: -

CDR3aa: CASSPRGAQWGHEQYF
j_gene: TRBJ2-7
v_gene: TRBV19
d_gene: -

CDR3aa: CASSSRWQAQGGGGYTF
j_gene: TRBJ1-2
v_gene: TRBV7-2
d_gene: -

CDR3aa: CASSKPGQGLMETQYF
j_gene: TRBJ2-5
v_gene: TRBV5-6
d_gene: TRBD1

CDR3aa: CASSLDTNTEAFF
j_gene: TRBJ1-1
v_gene: TRBV5-6
d_gene: -

CDR3aa: CSVVAGGRGEAFF
j_gene: TRBJ1-1
v_gene: TRBV29-1
d_gene: TRBD1

CDR3aa: CASSQAPVGTSYNEQFF
j_gene: TRBJ2-1
v_gene: TRBV4-2
d_gene: -

CDR3aa: CASRWLFDSDTQYF
j_gene: TRBJ2-3
v_gene: TRBV6-1
d_gene: -

CDR3aa: CASSSLGRTYGYTF
j_gene: TRBJ1-2
v_gene: TRBV5-1
d_gene: -

CDR3aa: CASSEMTANHSPLHF
j_gene: TRBJ1-6
v_gene: TRBV6-1
d_gene: -

CDR3aa: CATSRGRTRPGDEQFF
j_gene: TRBJ2-1
v_gene: TRBV15
d_gene: -

CDR3aa: CASLPGGHNEQFF
j_gene: TRBJ2-1
v_gene: TRBV21-1
d_gene: -

CDR3aa: CASRTRGGAGYEQYF
j_gene: TRBJ2-7
v_gene: TRBV2
d_gene: -

CDR3aa: CASRRDHRQGTDTQYF
j_gene: TRBJ2-3
v_gene: TRBV12-5
d_gene: -

CDR3aa: CASREGRESGYTF
j_gene: TRBJ1-2
v_gene: TRBV2
d_gene: -

CDR3aa: CASSPDLGNEQFF
j_gene: TRBJ2-1
v_gene: TRBV7-7
d_gene: -

CDR3aa: CASSTRGHSNQPQHF
j_gene: TRBJ1-5
v_gene: TRBV2
d_gene: TRBD1

CDR3aa: CAISENRGNEQFF
j_gene: TRBJ2-1
v_gene: TRBV10-3
d_gene: TRBD1

CDR3aa: CASSQSGTEAGELFF
j_gene: TRBJ2-2
v_gene: TRBV23-1
d_gene: -

CDR3aa: CASSVKGDTEAFF
j_gene: TRBJ1-1
v_gene: TRBV19
d_gene: -

CDR3aa: CASSVGRQGARNTIYF
j_gene: TRBJ1-3
v_gene: TRBV6-6
d_gene: TRBD1

CDR3aa: CASSVRDRNYSNQPQHF
j_gene: TRBJ1-5
v_gene: TRBV9
d_gene: TRBD1

CDR3aa: CASSQDVLDYGYTF
j_gene: TRBJ1-2
v_gene: TRBV4-3
d_gene: -

CDR3aa: CASSPAGQTYGYTF
j_gene: TRBJ1-2
v_gene: TRBV5-6
d_gene: -

CDR3aa: CASSQGQGVHEQYF
j_gene: TRBJ2-7
v_gene: TRBV18
d_gene: TRBD1

CDR3aa: CASSLASGGTYEQYF
j_gene: TRBJ2-7
v_gene: TRBV7-6
d_gene: TRBD2

CDR3aa: CASSRQGTFSEAFF
j_gene: TRBJ1-1
v_gene: TRBV6-5
d_gene: TRBD1

CDR3aa: CASSLAMTENSPLHF
j_gene: TRBJ1-6
v_gene: TRBV11-2
d_gene: -

CDR3aa: CASSQVGLAGEQFF
j_gene: TRBJ2-1
v_gene: TRBV4-3
d_gene: TRBD2

CDR3aa: CAWSLPGQGFSGANVLTF
j_gene: TRBJ2-6
v_gene: TRBV30
d_gene: TRBD1

CDR3aa: CASSPSSGANVLTF
j_gene: TRBJ2-6
v_gene: TRBV11-3
d_gene: -

CDR3aa: CASSQVLWSESAFF
j_gene: TRBJ1-1
v_gene: TRBV4-3
d_gene: -

CDR3aa: CASSPGQLNTEAFF
j_gene: TRBJ1-1
v_gene: TRBV7-2
d_gene: -

CDR3aa: CASSPNQIPKAFF
j_gene: TRBJ1-1
v_gene: TRBV2
d_gene: -

CDR3aa: CASGLSGSTDTQYF
j_gene: TRBJ2-3
v_gene: TRBV12-5
d_gene: -

CDR3aa: CASSPVETGKAPSF
j_gene: TRBJ1-2
v_gene: TRBV7-2
d_gene: TRBD1

CDR3aa: CASRSQGASTEAFF
j_gene: TRBJ1-1
v_gene: TRBV14
d_gene: TRBD1

CDR3aa: CASSYYIGGYTF
j_gene: TRBJ1-2
v_gene: TRBV6-5
d_gene: -

CDR3aa: CASKASQATDTQYF
j_gene: TRBJ2-3
v_gene: TRBV25-1
d_gene: -